The source of this TCR beta chain is a study of T-cell memory formation after mild COVID-19. Study details: Largely donor-specific TCR clusters were found. Study-wide points: Several responding clones turned up in pre-infection memory, indicating that cross-reactive memory may have taken part. Whereas later expanders leaned CD4+, clones contracting day 15 to 85 showed a balanced CD4/CD8 makeup.

This clonotype was seen a few times. Its antigen is currently unknown. The CDR3 contains 13 residues. V was cut by 6 bases and J by 3 bases, with 12 bases left in between. The TCR alpha and TCR beta cDNA libraries, bearing sample barcodes and UMIs, were generated by 5'RACE using constant-segment primers. TCRdb analysed the 5' RACE reads with MiXCR anew, one entry per CDR3 protein. Of tens of thousands of distinct CDR3 sequences listed, about 13% are singletons. This chain links TRBV12-3 or TRBV12-4 with TRBJ2-7; tentative D call: TRBD1 (6 bases). Sample: PBMCs or a T cell subset sorted from them (not recorded which). The origin of this receptor is an adult woman who had mild COVID-19 (a few samples of this study predate the infection). Cell type and time point are not known. The CDR3 is CASSLQGYYEQYF. Here the CDR3 DNA reads TGTGCCAGCAGCCTACAGGGTTACTACGAGCAGTACTTC.